This is a list of T cell receptor beta chains from one sample in a study of post-analysis software for immune sequencing data. Each CDR3 protein is one row after TCRdb ran MiXCR on the PCR reads. The sample comprises about 620,000 distinct CDR3 sequences, about 40% of which are singletons, and 1.5% to 2% rests with the top ten. Source material: blood. The origin of the receptors is a girl under 18 with multiple sclerosis. Both conserved end residues are part of each CDR3. The order of the fields is D gene, J gene, clone size, V gene, CDR3 DNA, CDR3 protein. D genes are given only for firm matches. Size tells how often a clone was seen (once, few, many) or the class of an expanded clone, and some rows leave it out.

>.|TRBJ1-1|.|TRBV6-5
TGTGCCAGCATTATACAGGGTGGCACTGAAGCTTTCTTT
CASIIQGGTEAFF
>.|TRBJ1-1|.|TRBV27
TGTGCCAGCAGTTTAATTACGGGGGGGGACACTGAAGCTTTCTTT
CASSLITGGDTEAFF
>.|TRBJ1-5|.|TRBV12-3/TRBV12-4
TGTGCCAGCGCGGGGGGATCGTACAATCAGCCCCAGCATTTT
CASAGGSYNQPQHF
>.|TRBJ2-6|few|TRBV5-1
TGCGCCAGCAGCTTTCTCAGGGATAGTGGGGCCAACGTCCTGACTTTC
CASSFLRDSGANVLTF
>TRBD1|TRBJ1-6|few|TRBV7-3
TGTGCCAGCAGGTTACAGGGGAACTCACCCCTCCACTTT
CASRLQGNSPLHF
>TRBD1|TRBJ2-1|few|TRBV6-2/TRBV6-3
TGTGCCAGCAGTTACTCTGGGACAGGGACCTACAATGAGCAGTTCTTC
CASSYSGTGTYNEQFF
>.|TRBJ2-6|.|TRBV7-9
TGTGCCAGCAGCTTGGTCTCTGGGGCCAACGTCCCGACTTTC
CASSLVSGANVPTF
>.|TRBJ1-2|few|TRBV6-5
TGTGCCAGCAGTTACTCGATGACGGGGGGCGCACATGGCTACACCTTC
CASSYSMTGGAHGYTF
>.|TRBJ2-5|many|TRBV4-1
TGCGCCAGCAGCCAAGATTTGAGCGGGTCAGGGAATAAAGAGACCCAGTACTTC
CASSQDLSGSGNKETQYF
>TRBD2|TRBJ2-1|.|TRBV20-1
TGCAGTGCTAGGAAGGCGGGAGGCCCTAACAATGAGCAGTTCTTC
CSARKAGGPNNEQFF
>.|TRBJ1-5|.|TRBV5-8
TGTGCCAGCAGCCGTTACAGAAGCAATCAGCCCCAGCATTTT
CASSRYRSNQPQHF
>.|TRBJ1-2|.|TRBV12-3/TRBV12-4
TGTGCCAGCAGTTTATTCCGGGCCGCGGGAGGCTACACCTTC
CASSLFRAAGGYTF
>.|TRBJ2-3|.|TRBV20-1
TGCAGCGAATTGATATCGGGGGGCACAGATACGCAGTATTTT
CSELISGGTDTQYF
>.|TRBJ2-3|few|TRBV7-2
TGTGCCAGCAGCGCTACTAGAGGTACGCAGTATTTT
CASSATRGTQYF
>TRBD2|TRBJ2-3|.|TRBV12-3/TRBV12-4
TGTGCCAGCACCCACAGGACTAGTACGCAGTATTTT
CASTHRTSTQYF
>TRBD2|TRBJ2-5|.|TRBV13
TGTGCCAGCAGCTTCTCACTAGCGGGTGAGCAGTACTTC
CASSFSLAGEQYF
>.|TRBJ1-4|once|TRBV25-1
TGTGCCAGCAGTGAAAGGGGTAGAAATGAAAAACTGTTTTTT
CASSERGRNEKLFF
>.|TRBJ2-7|few|TRBV10-3
TGTGCCACCGGCCGGGTGGACGAGCAGTACTTC
CATGRVDEQYF
>TRBD2|TRBJ2-4|.|TRBV3-1
TGTGCCACGGGAGGCAGGGGACTAGCGGGAGGACAGCAGTACTTC
CATGGRGLAGGQQYF
>.|TRBJ1-5|.|TRBV6-1
TGTGCCAGCAAAGGGTACGGCAATCAGCCCCAGCATTTT
CASKGYGNQPQHF
>TRBD2|TRBJ2-7|.|TRBV29-1
TGCAGCGTTACTAGCGCCATCTCCTACGAGCAGTACTTC
CSVTSAISYEQYF
>TRBD1|TRBJ1-2|.|TRBV5-6
TGTGCCAGCAGACCCCAGGGACAGGGAAACTATGGCTACACCTTC
CASRPQGQGNYGYTF
>TRBD2|TRBJ2-1|.|TRBV5-1
TGCGCCAGCAAGCATAGCGGGATCGGTAATGAGCAGTTCTTC
CASKHSGIGNEQFF
>.|TRBJ1-5|.|TRBV10-1
TGCGCCAGCAGTGCCCAGCCCCAGCATTTT
CASSAQPQHF
>TRBD1|TRBJ2-4|few|TRBV20-1
TGCAGTGCTAGCAGGGGGTTGGACATTCAGTACTTC
CSASRGLDIQYF
>.|TRBJ2-5|few|TRBV12-3/TRBV12-4
TGTGCCAGCAGTTTAGCCTCCAGGGCTGAGACCCAGTACTTC
CASSLASRAETQYF
>TRBD2|TRBJ2-1|.|TRBV12-3/TRBV12-4
TGTGCCAGCAGTTACATAACTAGCGGGAGGGGCAATGAGCAGTTCTTC
CASSYITSGRGNEQFF
>.|TRBJ2-7|.|TRBV3-1
TGTGCCAGCAGCCCGGGTCCCTCCGAGCAGTACTTC
CASSPGPSEQYF
>.|TRBJ2-5|.|TRBV7-2
TGTGCCAGCAGCACGGAGTCAGACCAAGAGACCCAGTACTTC
CASSTESDQETQYF
>TRBD1|TRBJ1-6|.|TRBV10-3
TGTGCCGCCAGGGGGGCAGGGGGTTCACCCCTCCACTTT
CAARGAGGSPLHF
>.|TRBJ2-1|.|TRBV28
TGTGCCAGCAGTTTTTACGCATACAATGAGCAGTTCTTC
CASSFYAYNEQFF
>.|TRBJ2-7|.|TRBV21-1
TGCGCCAGCAGCAAAAGGAGCCACGAGCAGTACTTC
CASSKRSHEQYF
>.|TRBJ2-7|once|TRBV20-1
TGCAGTGCTAGACGTACCGGGGCCCCCTACAATGAGCAGTACTTC
CSARRTGAPYNEQYF
>TRBD1|TRBJ2-7|few|TRBV7-2
TGTGCCAGCAGCCTTATGCTGCGACAGGGGATCTACGAGCAGTACTTC
CASSLMLRQGIYEQYF
>.|TRBJ2-7|few|TRBV12-3/TRBV12-4
TGTGCCAGCAGTTTGGTTGGCACCTACGAGCAGTACTTC
CASSLVGTYEQYF
>TRBD1|TRBJ2-3|.|TRBV5-6
TGTGCCAGCAGCTTGGTGGACAGGAGCACAGATACGCAGTATTTT
CASSLVDRSTDTQYF
>.|TRBJ1-4|.|TRBV6-5
TGTGCCAGCAGCAACGGGCAGAAGAATGAAAAACTGTTTTTT
CASSNGQKNEKLFF
>.|TRBJ2-1|few|TRBV20-1
TGCAGTGCTAGAGATCTGAACCTTTACAATGAGCAGTTCTTC
CSARDLNLYNEQFF
>.|TRBJ2-4|.|TRBV24-1
TGTGCCACCAGTGATTTTATGGAGCCCTCGATTCAGTACTTC
CATSDFMEPSIQYF
>TRBD2|TRBJ2-1|.|TRBV5-1
TGCGCCAGCACCTCGGACGGCCGCAGACTAGCGGGAGTCATCAATGAGCAGTTCTTC
CASTSDGRRLAGVINEQFF
>.|TRBJ2-7|.|TRBV10-3
TGTGCCATCAGTGAGTCTCTAGGGGCCCCTAACGAGCAGTACTTC
CAISESLGAPNEQYF
>.|TRBJ1-2|.|TRBV6-5
TGTGCCAGCAGACAGGTGGACTATGGCTACACCTTC
CASRQVDYGYTF
>.|TRBJ2-3|.|TRBV6-5
TGTGCCAGCAGTTACAATGTCCAGGGAGAACATACGCAGTATTTT
CASSYNVQGEHTQYF
>TRBD2|TRBJ2-7|few|TRBV10-1
TGCGCCAGCAGTGAAATGGCGGGAGAATTCGACGAGCAGTACTTC
CASSEMAGEFDEQYF
>TRBD2|TRBJ2-3|many|TRBV6-4
TGTGCCAGCAGCGGGGGGGCCACAGATACGCAGTATTTT
CASSGGATDTQYF
>.|TRBJ2-1|.|TRBV12-3/TRBV12-4
TGTGCCAGCATCCAAGGGGGTTCGGATGAGCAGTTCTTC
CASIQGGSDEQFF